Sequencing of this TCR beta chain was carried out in a study of blood T cell repertoires in COVID-19. For the study at large: Both acute and convalescent COVID-19 samples were obtained from the United States, Italy and Spain. T cells, B-cell-depleted T cells, or PBMCs supplied cDNA or gDNA.

This CDR3 has 14 residues. Looked up from germline, CDR1 is LNHDA and CDR2 is SQIVND (reference sequence). Trimming left V 4 bases short and J 5 bases short, with 12 bases between. Measured with immunoSEQ multiplex PCR; TCRdb has only the in-frame clones, and not every one. Among over 150,000 clones listed, approximately 90% were seen once. This clone was seen once. The receptor was isolated from a man between 18 and 29 years old with acute or convalescent COVID-19. This chain uses TRBV19 with TRBJ1-5; D remains unclear. The sequenced material came from peripheral blood. The CDR3 here is CASSRAIRDQPQHF. CDR3 coding DNA: TGTGCCAGTAGTAGGGCAATCCGAGATCAGCCCCAGCATTTT.